The 6 T cell receptor beta chains presented below share a single source sample, sequenced in a study of blood T cell repertoires in COVID-19. Assay used: immunoSEQ multiplex PCR; TCRdb lists only in-frame clones, some missing. The sample shows about 210,000 clones, approximately 84% of them seen only once. Sequenced sample: peripheral blood. The receptors originated from a woman between 50 and 59 years old with active or convalescent COVID-19.

The sample holds a few counts of this clone. The chain employs TRBV11-2 and TRBJ2-3; the D is unclear. Germline CDR1 SGHAT, CDR2 FQNNGV. This CDR3 has 15 residues. V lost 0 bases and J 1 base, leaving 8 bases between the germline ends. The CDR3 region is CASSLDWAGTDTQYF. DNA of the CDR3: TGTGCCAGCAGCTTAGATTGGGCAGGCACAGATACGCAGTATTTT.

V gene TRBV10-1 combines with J gene TRBJ2-3; 9 positions match TRBD2. The CDR3 has 16 residues. V was clipped by 0 bases and J by 3 bases; unmatched bases: 4. Germline CDR1 WNHNN, CDR2 SYGVQD (reference sequence). The CDR3 loop is CASSESFSGGTDTQYF. CDR3 bases: TGCGCCAGCAGTGAGTCGTTTAGCGGGGGAACAGATACGCAGTATTTT.

V is TRBV18 and J is TRBJ2-6; 9 bases agree with TRBD1. The CDR3 loop spans 18 amino acids. After removal of 5 bases from V and 4 bases from J, the junction contained 12 bases not matched to a gene. Looked up from germline, CDR1 is KGHSH and CDR2 is LQKENI. In DNA, the CDR3 is TGTGCCAGCTCAAACCAGGGACAGGGATCATCCGGGGCCAACGTCCTGACTTTC. Amino acid sequence: CASSNQGQGSSGANVLTF.

The gene calls are TRBV9 and TRBJ2-3, with 7 bases aligning to TRBD2. Germline loops: CDR1 SGDLS, CDR2 YYNGEE. Trimming cost V 3 bases and J 3 bases; bases outside gene matches: 10. CDR3 length equals 16 residues. As DNA, the CDR3 is TGTGCCAGCAGCGCCCTAGGGGCCGGGGGGACAGATACGCAGTATTTT. Encoded protein: CASSALGAGGTDTQYF.

The chain carries TRBV30 and TRBJ2-7; D is perhaps TRBD1 (6 bases). Germline-derived CDR1 and CDR2 are GTSNPN and SVGIG (reference sequence). Trimming removed 4 bases from V and 6 bases from J, with 10 bases in between. The CDR3 has 11 residues. CDR3 sequence reads: CAWIRGSEQYF. CDR3 bases: TGTGCCTGGATCAGGGGATCCGAGCAGTACTTC.

The rearrangement uses TRBV18 and TRBJ2-7; 8 positions agree with TRBD2. Trimming cost V 8 bases and J 2 bases; bases outside gene matches: 8. The CDR3 spans 14 residues. Germline lookup yields CDR1 KGHSH and CDR2 LQKENI. CDR3 amino acids: CASRREVQTYEQYF. DNA of the CDR3: TGTGCCAGCCGGCGGGAGGTCCAGACCTACGAGCAGTACTTC.